This TCR beta chain is from a study of vaccination and CD4 T cells after COVID-19. The Oncomine TCR Beta short-read assay generated sequence data from the DNA of cultured CD4+ T cells. Genomic DNA was drawn out of CD4+ T cells grown in culture. TCRdb re-analysed the PCR reads in MiXCR, keeping a single row per CDR3 protein. The profile shows around 2,400 distinct CDR3 sequences, around 27% of them singletons. Sample share makes this clonotype large. The antigen is not known. Treatment denoted: roughly 10-day PBMC culture with coronavirus spike peptide pools or control peptides (ViraFEST assay). Per-well cultures of some 2 million PBMCs received roughly 9.8 IU/ml IL-2 and approximately 9.4 ug/ml peptide pools. The sequence came from a human donor who had recovered from COVID-19. This specimen consisted of CD4+ T cells from blood, cultured in vitro, obtained after SARS-CoV-2 vaccination.

CDR3 sequence (DNA): TGTGCCAGCACGCCACGCCAGGGGAAAGTAGATGGCTACACCTTC. This translates into CASTPRQGKVDGYTF. The chain employs TRBV6-2 or TRBV6-3 and TRBJ1-2, with D perhaps TRBD1 (6 bases). The V gene lost 7 bases and the J gene lost 6 bases, with 21 bases spanning the gap. This CDR3 region has 15 residues. CDR1 and CDR2 from the germline V gene are MNHEY and SVGEGT.